This T cell receptor beta chain is from a study of cytomegalovirus exposure and HLA in healthy donors. Each donor was nominally healthy when sampled (though unrecorded immune exposures were likely). Overall study findings and caveats: Per a prior analysis, the majority of TCR beta V segments were productive roughly 90% or roughly 30% of the time. Other equally common chains were less clonally expanded than HLA-associated TCR beta chains, a later analysis showed. The majority of CMV-associated TCR beta chains were reported as apparently HLA-restricted in a later analysis.

J was trimmed by 0 bases and V by 3 bases; bases with no gene match: 10. The CDR3 has 17 residues. The germline gives CDR1 KGHSH, CDR2 LQKENI. In the PCR, 60 Vbeta and 13 Jbeta primers were used. Sequencing used immunoSEQ multiplex PCR; TCRdb keeps in-frame clones, though not all of them. The sample yields about 210,000 clones, around four fifths seen once. This clone was counted only a few times. The antigen is not known. The origin of this receptor is a man in his forties in good health and CMV-seropositive. The gene calls are TRBV18 and TRBJ2-7, with 8 bases lining up with TRBD1. The sequencing input was PBMCs. The CDR3: CASSPQPTGASSYEQYF. In nucleotides, the CDR3 is TGTGCCAGCTCACCCCAACCGACAGGGGCGAGCTCCTACGAGCAGTACTTC.